The clone carrying this T cell receptor beta chain was found many times. CDR1 and CDR2 from the germline V gene are SQVTM and ANQGSEA. The CDR3 runs 13 residues. The J segment lost 8 bases and the V segment lost 5 bases, leaving 8 bases of the junction unmatched. The data belong to a study of chronic HIV infection and antiretroviral therapy. Each CDR3 protein gets one entry after TCRdb re-called the 5' RACE reads with MiXCR. Here the sample spans roughly 39,000 distinct CDR3 sequences, 7% to 10% being singletons. The sample consisted of peripheral blood. The TCR was taken from an adult who had HIV and had not received antiretroviral therapy, or was an uninfected healthy control (not recorded which). This chain connects TRBV29-1 to TRBJ1-2, with 10 bases matching TRBD1. The CDR3 DNA reads TGCAGCGTTTTCGACAGGGGGCGGTTAGGCTACACCTTC. It encodes CSVFDRGRLGYTF. Drawing the rest from reference TRBV29-1 and TRBJ1-2, the complete variable domain is SAVISQKPSRDICQRGTSLTIQCQVDSQVTMMFWYRQQPGQSLTLIATANQGSEATYESGFVIDKFPISRPNLTFSTLTVSNMSPEDSSIYLCSVFDRGRLGYTFGSGTRLTVV.